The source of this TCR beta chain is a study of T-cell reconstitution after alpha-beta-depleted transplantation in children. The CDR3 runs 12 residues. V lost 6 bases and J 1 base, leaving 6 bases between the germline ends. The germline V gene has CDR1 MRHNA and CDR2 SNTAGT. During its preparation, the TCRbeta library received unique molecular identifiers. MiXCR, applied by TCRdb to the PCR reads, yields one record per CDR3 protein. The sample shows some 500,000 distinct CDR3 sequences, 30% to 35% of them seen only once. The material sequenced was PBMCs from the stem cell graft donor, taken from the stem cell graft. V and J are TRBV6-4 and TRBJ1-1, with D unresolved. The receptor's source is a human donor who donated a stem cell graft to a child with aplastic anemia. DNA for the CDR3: TGTGCCAGCAGAGGTGAGAACACTGAAGCTTTCTTT. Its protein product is CASRGENTEAFF.